The entry below describes one TCR beta chain. This clonotype came up a few times. Its antigen is unknown. Per-base quality was not reported, and no clone a single base away is much larger than it. These data originate in a study of T cells after yellow fever vaccination (dated by TCRdb to about 2019). About the investigation overall: Libraries from fractions with low cell numbers were prepared with the SMART-Seq v4 Ultra Low Input RNA kit. Bulk PBMC replicates and cell subsets were isolated from blood drawn at multiple timepoints before and after both primary and secondary immunization. Bulk TCR alpha and beta repertoires were sequenced longitudinally to track T-cell clones before and after primary and booster YFV17D yellow fever vaccination. The cohort comprised two healthy male donors, one aged 18 to 30 and one aged 30 to 40 years. The full study reports these points: The study included only two donors, which limits how far the findings can be generalized. The secondary T-cell response was found to be weaker but faster than the primary response, with a peak reached on day 5 rather than on day 15. Computational filtering was needed because FACS-sorted repertoires could contain abundant contaminating clonotypes from the bulk population. A small share of clonotypes was detected in both CD4 and CD8 compartments, with the overlap likely arising from convergent recombination. After the booster, most clones that had expanded after primary vaccination were detected again (nearly 98% of CD4 and over 75% of CD8), suggesting broad maintenance of memory.

The treatment or condition label here, explained by the study, means: live attenuated yellow fever vaccine strain. At each blood-draw timepoint, two biological replicates of bulk PBMCs were obtained. PBMCs were isolated from peripheral blood using a standard Ficoll-Paque protocol. RNA was extracted with TriZol from bulk PBMCs, CD4 and CD8 fractions, and dextramer-positive and dextramer-negative fractions. TCR cDNA was synthesized by 5'RACE template switching, through which a universal primer site and unique molecular identifiers were introduced. cDNA synthesis was primed from both the TCR alpha and TCR beta constant segments. Libraries were amplified in two PCR steps, with sample barcodes and sequencing adapters added in the second step. Libraries were sequenced on Illumina HiSeq 2500 (2x100 bp) or NovaSeq (2x150 bp). Concerning the study's data processing: Reads were demultiplexed and collapsed into UMI consensus sequences with MIGEC, and V(D)J alignment was performed with MiXCR. Using edgeR on replicate PBMC samples, clonotypes were called vaccine-responding if FDR was below 0.01 and the log2 fold change was above 5 up to day 15. Each bulk clonotype received a CD4 or CD8 identity based on whether the sequenced CD4 or CD8 repertoire contained that clonotype at higher abundance. Through fastp at Q25 and MiXCR, TCRdb rebuilt clones from the public reads, retaining in-frame beta chains. A single entry per CDR3 protein holds the most common genes and DNA from its merged rows. TCRdb's processing, not the authors' own work, is the source of the V and J calls. This sample gives 620,000 or so distinct CDR3 sequences in total; about a sixth of them show up just once. The ten most abundant clones make up 17% of the sample.

Compared with germline, V lacks 0 bases and J lacks 3 bases; bases without a gene match: 6. Via the germline V gene (reference sequence), CDR1 is GTSNPN and CDR2 SVGIG. Reading from cysteine to phenylalanine, the CDR3 counts 15 amino acids. Only the CDR3 part of the read is kept: 45 bases, read in frame from the first base. Recombination joined TRBV30 with TRBJ2-5; 8 bases in the junction line up with TRBD2. The sequencing used PBMCs, collected 5 to 6 days after the first yellow fever vaccination. The TCR was taken from a man younger than 35 who received the YFV17D yellow fever vaccine. The CDR3 has the sequence CAWSVGIGGEETQYF. The sequenced DNA: TGTGCCTGGAGTGTCGGTATCGGGGGGGAAGAGACCCAGTACTTC.